Following are 10 T cell receptor beta chains from one sample sequenced in a study of T cells in Graves' hyperthyroidism and ophthalmopathy (dated 2019 in TCRdb). The library was prepared using multiplex PCR. These reads were obtained on an Illumina HiSeq 2000. The TCR beta CDR3 regions were amplified from RNA transcripts. A first-round RT-PCR of the TCR CDR3 used the HTBI primer set with the Qiagen OneStep RT-PCR kit. Through fastp at Q25 and MiXCR, TCRdb rebuilt clones from the public reads, retaining in-frame beta chains. Identical CDR3 proteins give one entry, which carries the most common genes and DNA. The table for this sample lists a few hundred thousand distinct CDR3 sequences; roughly 46% of them were counted only once. The leading ten clones occupy roughly 7.7% of the sample. The sample comprised peripheral blood or thyroid tissue (not recorded which). These receptors all come from a woman under 30 with Graves' hyperthyroidism.

The chain employs TRBV29-1 and TRBJ2-3, with TRBD1 matching over 12 bases. With 2 bases clipped from V and 2 bases from J, the junction kept 2 bases outside the gene matches. This CDR3 contains 15 residues. Germline CDR1 and CDR2: SQVTM and ANQGSEA. CDR3 protein: CSVERDRGPTDTQYF. The CDR3 region has the DNA TGCAGCGTTGAACGGGACAGGGGGCCCACAGATACGCAGTATTTT.

J is TRBJ1-5 and V is TRBV24-1; 9 bases are shared with TRBD1. V lost 4 bases, J lost 1 base, and 4 bases stayed unmatched. Germline CDR1 is KGHDR and CDR2 is SFDVKD. The CDR3 runs 16 residues. The CDR3 is CATSDVGQGSNQPQHF. Written as DNA, the CDR3 is TGTGCCACCAGTGACGTGGGACAGGGAAGCAATCAGCCCCAGCATTTT.

The rearrangement uses TRBV20-1 and TRBJ1-2; 11 bases align to TRBD1. Germline CDR1 DFQATT, CDR2 SNEGSKA (reference sequence). This CDR3 contains 16 residues. The V gene end was trimmed by 6 bases and the J gene end by 2 bases; junction bases not matched to a gene: 11. In nucleotides, the CDR3 is TGCAGTGCGCCACGGGACAGGGGGAGGACGAACTATGGCTACACCTTC. Its translation is CSAPRDRGRTNYGYTF.

In this sample, this clonotype turned up many times. The chain uses TRBV7-9 and TRBJ1-4; 7 bases line up with TRBD1. The CDR3 runs to 13 residues. Looked up from germline, CDR1 is SEHNR and CDR2 is FQNEAQ (reference sequence). V lost 10 bases, J lost 7 bases, and 9 bases stayed unmatched. The CDR3 sequence: CATQGVGGEKLFF. The CDR3 region has the DNA TGTGCCACCCAGGGGGTTGGCGGTGAAAAACTGTTTTTT.

This chain connects TRBV2 to TRBJ1-1; D may be TRBD1 (6 bases). The germline CDR1 and CDR2 sequences are SNHLY and FYNNEI. Trimming removed 7 bases from V and 0 bases from J, with 15 bases in between. CDR3 length: 15 amino acids. DNA of the CDR3: TGTGCCAGCAAAGGGACATCAGTGATGAACACTGAAGCTTTCTTT. This codes for CASKGTSVMNTEAFF.

This clonotype was seen repeatedly, ten times or more. This chain connects TRBV5-6 to TRBJ1-2, with D maybe TRBD1 (6 bases). Germline-derived CDR1 and CDR2 are SGHDT and YYEEEE. V lost 0 bases and J lost 8, with 17 bases in between. CDR3 length: 15 residues. The DNA of the CDR3 is TGTGCCAGCAGCTTGGATCTGCTCAGGGGAGGAGGCTACACCTTC. The encoded protein is CASSLDLLRGGGYTF.

This clonotype was observed many times. V gene TRBV19 combines with J gene TRBJ1-4; D is ambiguous. Germline V gene data show CDR1 as LNHDA and CDR2 as SQIVND (reference sequence). The length of the CDR3 is 13 residues. The germline V and J ends were trimmed by 3 bases and 8 bases, with 10 bases remaining between them. Here the CDR3 DNA reads TGTGCCAGTAGTATTTGGGAGCAGGAAAAACTGTTTTTT. Translation gives CASSIWEQEKLFF. Together with reference TRBV19 and TRBJ1-4, the CDR3 gives the full variable domain: DGGITQSPKYLFRKEGQNVTLSCEQNLNHDAMYWYRQDPGQGLRLIYYSQIVNDFQKGDIAEGYSVSREKKESFPLTVTSAQKNPTAFYLCASSIWEQEKLFFGSGTQLSVL.

This clonotype was detected ten times or more. The rearrangement uses TRBV5-1 and TRBJ2-7, with D maybe TRBD1 (6 bases). V was clipped by 0 bases and J by 5 bases, with 12 bases between them. This CDR3 has 14 amino acids. CDR1 is SGHRS and CDR2 is YFSETQ in the germline V gene. CDR3 sequence reads: CASSLAQGFHEQYF. Written as DNA, the CDR3 is TGCGCCAGCAGCTTGGCACAGGGATTCCACGAGCAGTACTTC.

The chain couples TRBV29-1 to TRBJ1-4; a weak D match, TRBD1 (6 bases). Germline values: CDR1 SQVTM, CDR2 ANQGSEA. The ends were cut back, 2 bases at V and 7 bases at J, with 11 bases in the middle. The CDR3 runs 13 residues. CDR3 region: CSVENREAEKLFF. In DNA, the CDR3 is TGCAGCGTTGAAAACAGGGAGGCTGAAAAACTGTTTTTT. Variable domain in full (rest from reference TRBV29-1 and TRBJ1-4): SAVISQKPSRDICQRGTSLTIQCQVDSQVTMMFWYRQQPGQSLTLIATANQGSEATYESGFVIDKFPISRPNLTFSTLTVSNMSPEDSSIYLCSVENREAEKLFFGSGTQLSVL.

The CDR3 reads CASGHRSGNEQFF. Here the CDR3 DNA reads TGTGCTAGTGGTCATCGCAGTGGCAATGAGCAGTTCTTC. The chain combines TRBV12-5 with TRBJ2-7; D remains unclear. With the DNA end fitting TRBJ2-1 better, the J assignment may be wrong. This CDR3 has 13 residues. Germline CDR1 and CDR2: LGHNT and FRNRAP.